The 22 T cell receptor beta chains reported below all come from one sample, sequenced in a study of T cell responses to AZD1222 COVID-19 vaccine (dated by TCRdb to the early 2020s). The label giving this sample's time point can be read as: baseline before first vaccination. Preparation of the library involved the immunoSEQ multiplex PCR assay. In its TCRdb copy, this immuneACCESS table keeps in-frame sequences only and misses some clones. Where compared with another copy, unresolved V genes explain less than half of these, and the others have no known cause. The sample yields more than 95,000 clones; 85% to 95% were counted once. The ten biggest clones cover 2.5% to 3.5% of the sample. This specimen consisted of peripheral blood, obtained on day 0 of AZD1222 vaccination. These receptor sequences come from an adult in good health.

The V and J genes are TRBV19 and TRBJ1-1, with a tentative D call TRBD1 (5 bases). Trimming pared 3 bases from V and 4 bases from J, leaving 9 bases between. The germline gives CDR1 LNHDA, CDR2 SQIVND (reference sequence). The CDR3 loop spans 13 amino acids. CDR3 protein: CASSIGGFTEAFF. The DNA of the CDR3 is TGTGCCAGTAGTATTGGGGGGTTCACTGAAGCTTTCTTT.

The chain combines TRBV27 with TRBJ2-7; the D is unclear. CDR1 is MNHEY and CDR2 is SMNVEV in the germline V gene (reference sequence). Trimming took 6 bases from V and 4 from J, leaving 13 bases between them. The CDR3 spans 13 residues. The CDR3 spells CASRTTSKYEQYF. The CDR3 DNA sequence: TGTGCCAGCAGAACAACCTCGAAATACGAGCAGTACTTC.

The genes are TRBV4-1 and TRBJ2-7, with 10 nucleotides matching TRBD1. Germline V CDR1 and CDR2: MGHRA, YSYEKL. This CDR3 region has 16 residues. J was trimmed by 6 bases and V by 1 base; bases with no gene match: 9. The CDR3 here is CASSQVFPGQGREQYF. Written as DNA, the CDR3 is TGCGCCAGCAGCCAAGTATTCCCGGGACAGGGGCGCGAGCAGTACTTC.

The chain is built from TRBV7-8 and TRBJ2-1; a possible D gene is TRBD2 (6 bases). Deletions cut 3 bases from V and 6 bases from J, with 21 bases between. This CDR3 is 17 amino acids long. Germline CDR1 and CDR2: SGHVS and FQNEAQ. CDR3 residues: CASSFLVWREKGNEQFF. In DNA, the CDR3 is TGTGCCAGCAGCTTCCTGGTTTGGCGGGAAAAGGGCAATGAGCAGTTCTTC. The variable domain in full, completed from reference TRBV7-8 and TRBJ2-1, reads GAGVSQSPRYKVAKRGQDVALRCDPISGHVSLFWYQQALGQGPEFLTYFQNEAQLDKSGLPSDRFFAERPEGSVSTLKIQRTQQEDSAVYLCASSFLVWREKGNEQFFGPGTRLTVL.

The chain has TRBV23-1 and TRBJ1-5; D is unclear. TRBV23-1 has ORF status, its function being uncertain. The length of the CDR3 is 19 residues. Deletions cut 4 bases from V and 0 bases from J, with 22 bases between. The CDR3, as DNA: TGCGCCAGCAGTCCTTCAGCTGTGAAGGGTAAGGATAGCAATCAGCCCCAGCATTTT. Its protein is CASSPSAVKGKDSNQPQHF.

V is TRBV18 and J is TRBJ2-7; tentatively, D is TRBD2 (5 bases). Looked up from germline, CDR1 is KGHSH and CDR2 is LQKENI. CDR3 length: 15 residues. Trimming cost V 0 bases and J 4 bases, with 13 bases left between them. The CDR3 bases are TGTGCCAGCTCACCACCCGGAATGTTAGCGTACGAGCAGTACTTC. Its translation: CASSPPGMLAYEQYF.

The V call is TRBV28, the J call TRBJ2-7, with D possibly called TRBD1 or TRBD2 (5 bases each). This CDR3 contains 10 residues. The germline gives CDR1 MDHEN, CDR2 SYDVKM. V was cut by 10 bases and J by 6 bases, with 10 bases left in between. CDR3 sequence: CATEGSEQYF. For the CDR3, the DNA is TGTGCCACCGAGGGGAGCGAGCAGTACTTC.

The gene calls are TRBV5-1 and TRBJ2-1, with 7 bases lining up with TRBD1. The germline gives CDR1 SGHRS, CDR2 YFSETQ. The V segment lost 4 bases and the J segment 3 bases; nucleotides outside the gene matches: 4. CDR3 length equals 14 residues. The CDR3 loop is CASSPGTVYNEQFF. DNA for the CDR3: TGCGCCAGCAGCCCAGGGACAGTCTACAATGAGCAGTTCTTC.

The chain uses TRBV28 and TRBJ1-1; 7 nucleotides agree with TRBD1. The CDR3 spans 19 residues. Germline V gene sequence: CDR1 MDHEN, CDR2 SYDVKM. The V gene end was trimmed by 8 bases and the J gene end by 3 bases; junction bases not matched to a gene: 24. In nucleotides, the CDR3 is TGTGCCAGCTTGTACAGGGGTGGAGGTAAATTTCCCCGGGACACTGAAGCTTTCTTT. Translation gives CASLYRGGGKFPRDTEAFF.

This clone was counted a single time. The chain links TRBV7-9 to TRBJ2-7; D not resolved. Germline loops: CDR1 SEHNR, CDR2 FQNEAQ (reference sequence). This CDR3 has 13 amino acids. V lost 1 base and J 4 bases, leaving 8 bases between the germline ends. The CDR3 bases are TGTGCCAGCAGCTTAGTGGTCGGGTACGAGCAGTACTTC. It is translated as CASSLVVGYEQYF.

In its sample, this clone was seen once. This chain joins TRBV27 and TRBJ1-2; 7 positions agree with TRBD1. Trimming took 0 bases from V and 4 from J; bases not matched to a gene: 11. Germline V lookup: CDR1 MNHEY, CDR2 SMNVEV (reference sequence). The CDR3 length is 17 residues. This CDR3 is CASSLSPGQATFYGYTF. The CDR3 nucleotides read TGTGCCAGCAGTTTATCCCCAGGACAGGCCACATTCTATGGCTACACCTTC.

CDR3 residues: CASRGAAAQDQPQHF. The CDR3 DNA reads as TGTGCATCCCGCGGGGCCGCAGCCCAGGATCAGCCCCAGCATTTT. This chain connects TRBV28 to TRBJ1-5; the D gene is possibly TRBD1 (5 bases). The V gene's germline CDR1 is MDHEN and CDR2 SYDVKM. The CDR3 consists of 15 residues.

The chain links TRBV10-3 to TRBJ1-3; TRBD1 agrees at 7 bases. The CDR3 spans 16 residues. V trimming: 0 bases; J trimming: 8 bases; junction bases outside the gene matches: 10. Germline values: CDR1 ENHRY, CDR2 SYGVKD. CDR3: CAISESGTALGDTIYF. The CDR3 DNA follows: TGTGCCATCAGTGAGTCCGGGACAGCTCTGGGGGACACCATATATTTT.

This clone turned up a few times. This chain connects TRBV27 to TRBJ1-1; TRBD1 matches 9 bases. Trimming cost V 4 bases and J 5 bases; bases outside gene matches: 8. The CDR3 has 15 residues. The V gene's germline CDR1 is MNHEY and CDR2 SMNVEV (reference sequence). The CDR3 reads CASSSRQGVGTEAFF. The DNA of the CDR3 is TGTGCCAGCAGTTCAAGACAGGGGGTAGGAACTGAAGCTTTCTTT.

The chain uses TRBV11-1 and TRBJ2-2; D remains ambiguous. Trimming took 5 bases from V and 6 from J, leaving 10 bases between them. The germline V gene encodes CDR1 SGHAT and CDR2 FQDESV (reference sequence). The CDR3 totals 13 residues. CDR3 in DNA: TGTGCCAGCAGCCCCTCGGTTGCCGGGGAGCTGTTTTTT. This gives the protein CASSPSVAGELFF.

In this sample, this clone turned up once. The gene calls are TRBV28 and TRBJ2-7; 8 positions agree with TRBD2. The CDR3 has 13 residues. Germline lookup yields CDR1 MDHEN and CDR2 SYDVKM. V lost 9 bases, J lost 0 bases, and 4 bases stayed unmatched. CDR3 DNA: TGTGCCAGTACTAGCGGCCCCTCCTACGAGCAGTACTTC. It translates to CASTSGPSYEQYF.

The chain links TRBV19 to TRBJ2-7; no clear D. The germline gives CDR1 LNHDA, CDR2 SQIVND (reference sequence). Between the trimmed V and J ends, which lost 7 bases and 3 bases, there was a span of 16 bases. This CDR3 is 14 amino acids long. CDR3 loop: CASKPGLSFYEQYF. CDR3 DNA: TGTGCCAGTAAGCCCGGGCTTTCTTTCTACGAGCAGTACTTC.

This clone was seen a single time. J is TRBJ2-3 and V is TRBV6-4, with 7 bases matching TRBD2. The CDR3 consists of 15 residues. The J segment lost 3 bases and the V segment lost 2 bases, leaving 5 bases of the junction unmatched. CDR1 is MRHNA, CDR2 SNTAGT, per germline. CDR3 amino acids: CASSDAGEVTDTQYF. CDR3 nucleotide sequence: TGTGCCAGCAGTGACGCGGGAGAGGTGACAGATACGCAGTATTTT.

The chain links TRBV7-2 to TRBJ1-2; 10 bases line up with TRBD1. After removal of 0 bases from V and 3 bases from J, the junction contained 1 base not matched to a gene. This CDR3 comprises 15 residues. CDR1 SGHTA and CDR2 FQGNSA come from the germline V gene. The DNA for the CDR3 is TGTGCCAGCAGCTTAGCGGGACAGGGGTACTATGGCTACACCTTC. Amino acids: CASSLAGQGYYGYTF.

The V call is TRBV7-6, the J call TRBJ2-3; 11 positions match TRBD2. This CDR3 has 15 amino acids. Per the germline V gene, CDR1 is SGHVS and CDR2 is FNYEAQ. The trim removed 5 bases at V and 6 bases at J, leaving 7 bases unmatched. CDR3 loop: CASSLRLAGMDTQYF. The CDR3 region has the DNA TGTGCCAGCAGCCTTAGACTAGCGGGAATGGATACGCAGTATTTT.

The chain has TRBV3-1 (or the pseudogene TRBV3-2) and TRBJ2-7; the match to TRBD1 covers 8 bases. Germline lookup yields CDR1 LGHDT and CDR2 YNNKEL (reference sequence). The trim removed 7 bases at V and 6 bases at J, leaving 5 bases unmatched. The CDR3 is 12 amino acids. As DNA, the CDR3 is TGTGCCAGCACCCAGACAGGGGCCGAGCAGTACTTC. It is translated as CASTQTGAEQYF.

The genes are TRBV5-1 and TRBJ2-3; 9 nucleotides line up with TRBD2. This CDR3 has 15 residues. V was pared by 2 bases and J by 1 base, with 2 bases of the junction left unmatched. Per germline, CDR1 SGHRS and CDR2 YFSETQ. The CDR3 protein is CASSFGGGGTDTQYF. The CDR3 region has the DNA TGCGCCAGCAGCTTTGGCGGGGGGGGCACAGATACGCAGTATTTT.